This TCR beta chain is drawn from a study of fetal regulatory T cell absence and autoimmunity. Overall study context: The IPEX patients lacked clinical diabetes but had exocrine pancreas autoimmunity.

This was a survey-level run. Repertoires were generated with immunoSEQ multiplex PCR, while TCRdb's copy carries only in-frame clones and drops some. This sample yields tens of thousands of clones, of which roughly 80% are seen a single time; about 0.41% belongs to the top ten. Overall study findings and caveats: Some top pancreas TCR clones were over 100-fold enriched versus cord blood. Pancreas and cord blood did not differ much in TRB family usage.

Germline CDR1 is SNHLY and CDR2 is FYNNEI. There are 13 residues in the CDR3. V lost 7 bases and J lost 4; bases outside the gene matches: 3. In this sample, this clone turned up a few times. What it binds is unknown. Specimen: cord blood. This chain joins TRBV2 and TRBJ2-7; 11 nucleotides agree with TRBD1. The TCR sequence derives from a newborn boy with IPEX syndrome. The CDR3 region is CASMGQGVYEQYF. The CDR3 coding sequence is TGTGCCAGCATGGGACAGGGGGTTTACGAGCAGTACTTC. The complete variable domain, with remaining parts taken from reference TRBV2 and TRBJ2-7, reads EPEVTQTPSHQVTQMGQEVILRCVPISNHLYFYWYRQILGQKVEFLVSFYNNEISEKSEIFDDQFSVERPDGSNFTLKIRSTKLEDSAMYFCASMGQGVYEQYFGPGTRLTVT.